The 18 T cell receptor beta chains reported below all come from one sample, sequenced in a study of blood T cell repertoires in COVID-19. Data came from immunoSEQ multiplex PCR; TCRdb stores just in-frame clones and leaves some out. The data show about 130,000 clones, 86% seen once. The sequenced sample consisted of PBMCs or T cells enriched from blood (not recorded which). The origin of the receptors is a woman aged 50 to 65 who had recovered from COVID-19.

This chain links TRBV11-2 with TRBJ2-7; D is possibly TRBD2 (7 bases). Germline CDR1 SGHAT, CDR2 FQNNGV. The CDR3 is 14 amino acids. Trimming removed 1 base from V and 4 bases from J, with 11 bases in between. CDR3 residues: CASSLGRGGYEQYF. The CDR3 region has the DNA TGTGCCAGCAGCTTAGGCAGGGGAGGGTACGAGCAGTACTTC. Complete variable domain (other parts from reference TRBV11-2 and TRBJ2-7): EAGVAQSPRYKIIEKRQSVAFWCNPISGHATLYWYQQILGQGPKLLIQFQNNGVVDDSQLPKDRFSAERLKGVDSTLKIQPAKLEDSAVYLCASSLGRGGYEQYFGPGTRLTVT.

V is TRBV5-1 and J is TRBJ1-5; D call uncertain. The V end was cut by 1 base, the J end by 8 bases, with 13 bases between. There are 14 residues in the CDR3. CDR1 is SGHRS, CDR2 YFSETQ, per germline. In nucleotides, the CDR3 is TGCGCCAGCAGCTTGCGAGGAGGGCGGGAGCCCCAGCATTTT. It yields the protein CASSLRGGREPQHF.

V gene TRBV14 combines with J gene TRBJ1-6; the match to TRBD1 covers 9 bases. The ends lost 2 bases at V and 13 bases at J; junction bases unmatched: 18. The CDR3 length is 18 residues. Per germline, CDR1 SGHDN and CDR2 FVKESK. This CDR3 is CASSQSDRGFSTGSPLHF. DNA for the CDR3: TGTGCCAGCAGCCAATCCGACAGGGGGTTCAGTACCGGTTCGCCCCTCCACTTT.

The chain is built from TRBV11-1 and TRBJ2-7, with 7 nucleotides matching TRBD1. The CDR3 covers 16 residues. Germline V lookup: CDR1 SGHAT, CDR2 FQDESV (reference sequence). V dropped 2 bases and J dropped 0; count of bases not matched to a gene: 7. DNA of the CDR3: TGTGCCAGCAGCTTATACAGGGGCCTAAGCTCCTACGAGCAGTACTTC. Its translation: CASSLYRGLSSYEQYF.

The V and J genes are TRBV6-4 and TRBJ1-6; 7 nucleotides align to TRBD1. The CDR3 extends over 17 amino acids. CDR1 is MRHNA, CDR2 SNTAGT, per germline. Trimming took 3 bases from V and 0 from J; bases not matched to a gene: 5. CDR3 nucleotide sequence: TGTGCCAGCAGTGAGAGGGGACAGAGCTCCTATAATTCACCCCTCCACTTT. Translation: CASSERGQSSYNSPLHF.

The chain joins TRBV7-2 to TRBJ2-2; possibly TRBD1 for D (6 bases). The germline V gene encodes CDR1 SGHTA and CDR2 FQGNSA. With 4 bases removed from V and 0 bases from J, the gap between germline ends came to 6 bases. This CDR3 contains 14 residues. The CDR3 loop reads CASSWDTNTGELFF. As DNA, the CDR3 is TGTGCCAGCAGCTGGGACACGAACACCGGGGAGCTGTTTTTT.

Here the CDR3 reads CAIKNTGQGAGEQYF. CDR3 DNA sequence: TGTGCCATCAAGAACACGGGACAGGGGGCTGGTGAGCAGTACTTC. V usage is TRBV10-3 and J usage is TRBJ2-7; TRBD1 agrees at 12 bases. From germline, CDR1 is ENHRY and CDR2 SYGVKD. This CDR3 contains 15 residues. Unmatched junction bases numbered 11, after V lost 7 bases and J lost 7 bases.

The rearrangement links TRBV18 to TRBJ2-5; tentatively, D is TRBD2 (5 bases). The V gene lost 3 bases and the J gene lost 5 bases, with 7 bases spanning the gap. The CDR3 sequence is 12 residues long. Germline V gene sequence: CDR1 KGHSH, CDR2 LQKENI. The CDR3 coding sequence is TGTGCCAGCTCACCGCGCGGGGAGACCCAGTACTTC. Translated, it gives CASSPRGETQYF.

The chain uses TRBV2 and TRBJ2-3; TRBD2 aligns across 9 bases. Germline V gene lookup returns CDR1 SNHLY and CDR2 FYNNEI. The CDR3 totals 13 residues. V lost 6 bases to trimming and J lost 4 bases; unmatched junction nucleotides: 2. The CDR3 DNA reads TGTGCCAGCAGGACTAGCGGCGCAGATACGCAGTATTTT. This translates into CASRTSGADTQYF.

The rearrangement uses TRBV5-1 and TRBJ2-1; TRBD2 agrees at 10 bases. This CDR3 has 17 amino acids. Trimming removed 0 bases from V and 0 bases from J; junction bases left unmatched: 3. The V gene's germline CDR1 is SGHRS and CDR2 YFSETQ. CDR3 amino acids: CASSLELAGSSYNEQFF. The CDR3 DNA follows: TGCGCCAGCAGCTTGGAACTAGCGGGAAGCTCCTACAATGAGCAGTTCTTC.

This chain connects TRBV7-8 to TRBJ2-6, with 9 nucleotides matching TRBD1. Trimming cost V 3 bases and J 0 bases; bases outside gene matches: 0. CDR1 and CDR2 from the germline V gene are SGHVS and FQNEAQ. The CDR3 has 16 amino acids. The CDR3 loop is CASSLTGGSGANVLTF. CDR3 nucleotides: TGTGCCAGCAGCTTGACAGGGGGCTCTGGGGCCAACGTCCTGACTTTC.

On this clone itself: The sample holds other DNA sequences that translate to the same CDR3. The V and J genes are TRBV19 and TRBJ1-1; D remains ambiguous. Trimming removed 1 base at V and 5 bases at J, with 8 bases between. The germline gives CDR1 LNHDA, CDR2 SQIVND (reference sequence). The CDR3 is 13 amino acids. The CDR3 DNA follows: TGTGCCAGTAGTATAGGAGGGTTAACTGAAGCTTTCTTT. This encodes CASSIGGLTEAFF. Full variable domain (remainder filled in from reference TRBV19 and TRBJ1-1): DGGITQSPKYLFRKEGQNVTLSCEQNLNHDAMYWYRQDPGQGLRLIYYSQIVNDFQKGDIAEGYSVSREKKESFPLTVTSAQKNPTAFYLCASSIGGLTEAFFGQGTRLTVV.

The V gene is TRBV12-3 or TRBV12-4, the J gene TRBJ1-5, with D unclear. This CDR3 region has 11 residues. Trimming left V 5 bases short and J 3 bases short, with 2 bases between. The CDR3 loop reads CASSHNQPQHF. The CDR3 DNA is TGTGCCAGCAGTCACAATCAGCCCCAGCATTTT.

The chain links TRBV5-1 to TRBJ2-3; 9 positions agree with TRBD2. The CDR3 runs 16 residues. Trimming cost V 0 bases and J 6 bases; bases outside gene matches: 8. Germline CDR1 is SGHRS and CDR2 is YFSETQ. The CDR3 spells CASSLGGGGARDTQYF. In DNA, the CDR3 is TGCGCCAGCAGCTTGGGAGGCGGGGGGGCCAGGGATACGCAGTATTTT.

The chain links TRBV18 to TRBJ1-2; TRBD1 might be the D (5 bases). Trimming cost V 2 bases and J 10 bases, with 14 bases left between them. The CDR3 contains 13 residues. The V gene's germline CDR1 is KGHSH and CDR2 LQKENI. CDR3 in amino acids: CASSPSQGGDYTF. CDR3 in DNA: TGTGCCAGCTCACCAAGCCAGGGTGGGGACTACACCTTC.

Here the CDR3 DNA reads TGCGCCAGCAGCCAACCGGGACAGGGGGATATCTATGGCTACACCTTC. This encodes CASSQPGQGDIYGYTF. V and J are TRBV4-1 and TRBJ1-2, with 11 bases fitting TRBD1. The germline V gene encodes CDR1 MGHRA and CDR2 YSYEKL. V dropped 2 bases and J dropped 4; count of bases not matched to a gene: 6. This CDR3 comprises 16 residues.

Written as DNA, the CDR3 is TGTGCCAGCAGTTTAAGGGGGAGGGTAAAGTTCTCTGGGGAGCTGTTTTTT. Encoded protein: CASSLRGRVKFSGELFF. V is TRBV27 and J is TRBJ2-2, with TRBD2 as a possible D gene (7 bases). The CDR3 has 17 residues. With 2 bases removed from V and 8 bases from J, the gap between germline ends came to 21 bases. Germline CDR1 reads MNHEY; CDR2 reads SMNVEV (reference sequence).

The rearrangement links TRBV6-5 to TRBJ1-2, with D tentatively TRBD1 (5 bases). The length of the CDR3 is 14 residues. The V gene's germline CDR1 is MNHEY and CDR2 SVGAGI. Trimming shortened V by 6 bases and J by 3 bases, and 14 bases separated the two germline ends. CDR3 region: CASSRALGDYGYTF. The CDR3 bases are TGTGCCAGCAGCCGGGCCTTAGGGGACTATGGCTACACCTTC.